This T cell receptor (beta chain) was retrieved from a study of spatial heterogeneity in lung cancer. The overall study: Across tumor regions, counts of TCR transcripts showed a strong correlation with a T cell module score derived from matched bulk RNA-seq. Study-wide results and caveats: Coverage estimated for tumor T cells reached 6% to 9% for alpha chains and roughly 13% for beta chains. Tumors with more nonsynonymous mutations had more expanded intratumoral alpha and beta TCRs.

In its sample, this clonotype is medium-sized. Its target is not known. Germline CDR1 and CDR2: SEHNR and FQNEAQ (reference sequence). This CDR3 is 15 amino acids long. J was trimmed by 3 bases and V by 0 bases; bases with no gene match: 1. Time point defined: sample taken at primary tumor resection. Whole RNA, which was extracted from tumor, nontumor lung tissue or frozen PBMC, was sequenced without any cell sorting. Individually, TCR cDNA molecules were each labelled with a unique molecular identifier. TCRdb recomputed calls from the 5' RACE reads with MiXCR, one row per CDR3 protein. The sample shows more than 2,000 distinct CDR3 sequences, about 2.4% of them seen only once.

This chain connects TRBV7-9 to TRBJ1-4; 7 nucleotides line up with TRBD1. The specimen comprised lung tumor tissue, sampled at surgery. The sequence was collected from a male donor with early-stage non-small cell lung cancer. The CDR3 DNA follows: TGTGCCAGCAGCTTAGCTCAGGGGGCTAATGAAAAACTGTTTTTT. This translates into CASSLAQGANEKLFF.